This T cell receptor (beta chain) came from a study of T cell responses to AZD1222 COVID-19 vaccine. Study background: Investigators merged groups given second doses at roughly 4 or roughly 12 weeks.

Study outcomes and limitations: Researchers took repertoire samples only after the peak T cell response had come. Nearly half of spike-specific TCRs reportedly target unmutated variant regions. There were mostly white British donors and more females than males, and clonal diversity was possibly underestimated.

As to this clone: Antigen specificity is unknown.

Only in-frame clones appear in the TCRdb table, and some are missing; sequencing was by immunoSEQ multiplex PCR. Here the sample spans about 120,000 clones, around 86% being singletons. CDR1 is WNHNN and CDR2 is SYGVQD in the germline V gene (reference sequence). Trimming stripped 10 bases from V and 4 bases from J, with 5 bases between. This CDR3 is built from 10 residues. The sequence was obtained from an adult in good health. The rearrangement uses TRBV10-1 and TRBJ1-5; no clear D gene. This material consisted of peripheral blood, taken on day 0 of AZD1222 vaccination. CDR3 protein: CANPNQPQHF. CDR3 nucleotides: TGCGCCAACCCTAATCAGCCCCAGCATTTT.